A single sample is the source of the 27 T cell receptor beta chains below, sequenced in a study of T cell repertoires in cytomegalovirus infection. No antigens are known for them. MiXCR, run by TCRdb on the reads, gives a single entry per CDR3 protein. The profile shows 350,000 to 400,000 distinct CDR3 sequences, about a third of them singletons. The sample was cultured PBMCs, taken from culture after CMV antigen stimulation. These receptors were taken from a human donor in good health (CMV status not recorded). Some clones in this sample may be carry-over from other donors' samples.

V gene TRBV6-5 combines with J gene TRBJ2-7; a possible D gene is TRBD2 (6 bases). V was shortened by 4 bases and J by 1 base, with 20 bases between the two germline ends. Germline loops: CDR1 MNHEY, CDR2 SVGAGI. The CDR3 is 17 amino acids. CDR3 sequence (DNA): TGTGCCAGCAGTTCCCCCTTTGGCGCGGGGATATCCTACGAGCAGTACTTC. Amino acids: CASSSPFGAGISYEQYF.

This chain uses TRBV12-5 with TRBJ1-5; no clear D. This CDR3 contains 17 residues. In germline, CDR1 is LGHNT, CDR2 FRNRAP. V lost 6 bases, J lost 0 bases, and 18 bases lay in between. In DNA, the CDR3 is TGTGCTAGTGGCGGACCCGAGGATTCGTATAGCAATCAGCCCCAGCATTTT. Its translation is CASGGPEDSYSNQPQHF. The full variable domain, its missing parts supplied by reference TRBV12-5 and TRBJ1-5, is DARVTQTPRHKVTEMGQEVTMRCQPILGHNTVFWYRQTMMQGLELLAYFRNRAPLDDSGMPKDRFSAEMPDATLATLKIQPSEPRDSAVYFCASGGPEDSYSNQPQHFGDGTRLSIL.

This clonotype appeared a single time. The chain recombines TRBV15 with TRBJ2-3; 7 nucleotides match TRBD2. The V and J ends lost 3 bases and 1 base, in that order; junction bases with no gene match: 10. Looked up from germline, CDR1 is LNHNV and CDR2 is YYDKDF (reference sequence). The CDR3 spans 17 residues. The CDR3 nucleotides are TGTGCCACCAGCAGCACCAGGCGGGAGATGGGCACAGATACGCAGTATTTT. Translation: CATSSTRREMGTDTQYF.

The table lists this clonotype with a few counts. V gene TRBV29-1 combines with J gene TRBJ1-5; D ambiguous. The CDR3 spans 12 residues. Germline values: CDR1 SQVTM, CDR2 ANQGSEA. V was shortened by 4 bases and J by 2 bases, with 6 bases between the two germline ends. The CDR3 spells CSVVSGNQPQHF. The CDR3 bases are TGCAGCGTTGTTTCCGGCAATCAGCCCCAGCATTTT.

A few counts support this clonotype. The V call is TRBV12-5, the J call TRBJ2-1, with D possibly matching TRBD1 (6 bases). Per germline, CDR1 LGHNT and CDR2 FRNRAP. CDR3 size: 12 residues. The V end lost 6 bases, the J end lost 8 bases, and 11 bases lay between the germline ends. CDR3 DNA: TGTGCTAGTGGCCGGGACATGGATGAGCAGTTCTTC. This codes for CASGRDMDEQFF. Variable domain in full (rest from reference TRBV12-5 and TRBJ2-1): DARVTQTPRHKVTEMGQEVTMRCQPILGHNTVFWYRQTMMQGLELLAYFRNRAPLDDSGMPKDRFSAEMPDATLATLKIQPSEPRDSAVYFCASGRDMDEQFFGPGTRLTVL.

The CDR3 DNA sequence: TGTGCCAGCAGCTTGCAGGGGGCGACGGAGACCCAGTACTTC. Residues: CASSLQGATETQYF. The chain uses TRBV5-4 and TRBJ2-5; 8 bases are a match to TRBD1. Germline-derived CDR1 and CDR2 are SGHNT and YYREEE (reference sequence). The CDR3 runs 14 residues. V was pared by 1 base and J by 5 bases, with 4 bases of the junction left unmatched.

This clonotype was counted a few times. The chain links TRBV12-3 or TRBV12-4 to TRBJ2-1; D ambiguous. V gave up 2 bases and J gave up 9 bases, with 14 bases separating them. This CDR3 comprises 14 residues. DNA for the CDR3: TGTGCCAGCAGTTTATCAGCGTTGGGGATTGAGCAGTTCTTC. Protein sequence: CASSLSALGIEQFF.

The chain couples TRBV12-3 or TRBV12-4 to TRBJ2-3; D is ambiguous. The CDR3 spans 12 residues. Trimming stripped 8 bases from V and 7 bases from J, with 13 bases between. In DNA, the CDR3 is TGTGCCAGCGCCGAGTGGCAAAATACGCAGTATTTT. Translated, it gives CASAEWQNTQYF.

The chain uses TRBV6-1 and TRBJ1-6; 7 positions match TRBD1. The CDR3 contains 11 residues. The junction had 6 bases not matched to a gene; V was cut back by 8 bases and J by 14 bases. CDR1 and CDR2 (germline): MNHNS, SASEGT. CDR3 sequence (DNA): TGTGCCAGCGGAGACAGGGTGGCCCTCCACTTT. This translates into CASGDRVALHF.

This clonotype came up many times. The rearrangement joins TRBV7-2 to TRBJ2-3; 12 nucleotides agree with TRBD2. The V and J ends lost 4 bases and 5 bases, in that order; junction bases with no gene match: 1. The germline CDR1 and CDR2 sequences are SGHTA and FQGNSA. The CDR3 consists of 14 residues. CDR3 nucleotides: TGTGCCAGCAGCTGGGGACTAGCGGGAGATACGCAGTATTTT. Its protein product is CASSWGLAGDTQYF.

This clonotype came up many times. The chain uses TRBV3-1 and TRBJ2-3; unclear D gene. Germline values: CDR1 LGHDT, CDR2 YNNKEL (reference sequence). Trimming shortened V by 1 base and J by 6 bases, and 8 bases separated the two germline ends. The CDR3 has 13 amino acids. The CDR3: CASSQVLGDTQYF. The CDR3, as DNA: TGTGCCAGCAGCCAAGTTCTAGGGGATACGCAGTATTTT.

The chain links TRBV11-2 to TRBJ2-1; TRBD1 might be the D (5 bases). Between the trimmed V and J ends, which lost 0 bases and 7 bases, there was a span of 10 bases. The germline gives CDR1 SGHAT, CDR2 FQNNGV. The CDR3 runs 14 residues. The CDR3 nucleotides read TGTGCCAGCAGCTTAGATTCAGGGCTAAATGAGCAGTTCTTC. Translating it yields CASSLDSGLNEQFF.

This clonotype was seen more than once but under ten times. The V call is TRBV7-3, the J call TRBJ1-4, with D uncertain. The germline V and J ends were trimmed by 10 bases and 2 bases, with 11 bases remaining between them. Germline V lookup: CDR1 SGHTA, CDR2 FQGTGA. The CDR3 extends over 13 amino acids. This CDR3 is CATRTETNEKLFF. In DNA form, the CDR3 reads TGTGCCACCAGGACGGAGACTAATGAAAAACTGTTTTTT.

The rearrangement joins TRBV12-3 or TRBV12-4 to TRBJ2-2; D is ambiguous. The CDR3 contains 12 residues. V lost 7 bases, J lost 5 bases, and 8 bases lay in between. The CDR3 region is CASKKGTGELFF. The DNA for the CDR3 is TGTGCCAGCAAGAAGGGAACCGGGGAGCTGTTTTTT.

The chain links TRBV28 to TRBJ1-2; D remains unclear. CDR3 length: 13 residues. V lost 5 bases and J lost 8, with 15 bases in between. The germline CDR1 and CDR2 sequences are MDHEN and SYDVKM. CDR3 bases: TGTGCCAGCAGTCTCCTCGGCCTATTAGGCTACACCTTC. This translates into CASSLLGLLGYTF.

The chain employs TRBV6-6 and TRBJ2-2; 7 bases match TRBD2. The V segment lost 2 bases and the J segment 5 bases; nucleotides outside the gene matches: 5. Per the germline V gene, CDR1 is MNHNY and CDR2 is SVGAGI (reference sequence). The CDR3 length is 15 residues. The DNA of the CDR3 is TGTGCCAGCAGTTACGGCGGGAGTAGGACCGGGGAGCTGTTTTTT. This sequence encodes CASSYGGSRTGELFF.

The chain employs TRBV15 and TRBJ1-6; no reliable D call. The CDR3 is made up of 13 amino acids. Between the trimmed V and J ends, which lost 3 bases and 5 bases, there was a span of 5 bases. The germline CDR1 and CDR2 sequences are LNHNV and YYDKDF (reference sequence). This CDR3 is CATSSYDNSPLHF. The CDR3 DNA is TGTGCCACCAGCAGCTACGATAATTCACCCCTCCACTTT.

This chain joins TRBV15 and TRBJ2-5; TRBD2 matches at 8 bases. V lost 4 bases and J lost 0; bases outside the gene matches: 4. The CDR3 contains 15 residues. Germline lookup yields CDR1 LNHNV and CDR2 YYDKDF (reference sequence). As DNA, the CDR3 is TGTGCCACCAGCATTTCGGGGGGGAACCAAGAGACCCAGTACTTC. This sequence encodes CATSISGGNQETQYF.

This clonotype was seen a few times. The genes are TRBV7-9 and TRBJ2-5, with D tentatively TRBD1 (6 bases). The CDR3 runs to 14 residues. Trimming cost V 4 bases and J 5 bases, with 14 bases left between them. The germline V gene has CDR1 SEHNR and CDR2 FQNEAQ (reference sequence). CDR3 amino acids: CASSSTQGMETQYF. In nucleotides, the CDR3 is TGTGCCAGCAGCTCTACACAGGGTATGGAGACCCAGTACTTC. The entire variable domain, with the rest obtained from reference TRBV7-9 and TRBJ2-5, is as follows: DTGVSQNPRHKITKRGQNVTFRCDPISEHNRLYWYRQTLGQGPEFLTYFQNEAQLEKSRLLSDRFSAERPKGSFSTLEIQRTEQGDSAMYLCASSSTQGMETQYFGPGTRLLVL.

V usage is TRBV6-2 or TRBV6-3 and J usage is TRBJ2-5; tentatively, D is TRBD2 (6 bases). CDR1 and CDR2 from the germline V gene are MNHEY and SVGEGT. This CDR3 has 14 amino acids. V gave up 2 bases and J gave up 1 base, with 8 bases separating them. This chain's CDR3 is CASSYAAGQETQYF. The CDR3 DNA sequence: TGTGCCAGCAGTTACGCAGCGGGCCAAGAGACCCAGTACTTC.

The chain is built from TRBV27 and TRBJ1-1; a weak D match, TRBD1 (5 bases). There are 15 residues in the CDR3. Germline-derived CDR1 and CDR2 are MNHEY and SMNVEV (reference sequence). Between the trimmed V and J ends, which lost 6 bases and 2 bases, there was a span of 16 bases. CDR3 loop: CASRMGGAGNTEAFF. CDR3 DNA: TGTGCCAGCAGGATGGGGGGAGCTGGAAACACTGAAGCTTTCTTT.

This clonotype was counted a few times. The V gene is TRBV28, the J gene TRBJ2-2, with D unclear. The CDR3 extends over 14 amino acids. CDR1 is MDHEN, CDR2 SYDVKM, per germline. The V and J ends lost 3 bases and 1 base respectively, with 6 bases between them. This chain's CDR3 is CASSLYKNTGELFF. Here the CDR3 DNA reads TGTGCCAGCAGTTTGTATAAGAACACCGGGGAGCTGTTTTTT.

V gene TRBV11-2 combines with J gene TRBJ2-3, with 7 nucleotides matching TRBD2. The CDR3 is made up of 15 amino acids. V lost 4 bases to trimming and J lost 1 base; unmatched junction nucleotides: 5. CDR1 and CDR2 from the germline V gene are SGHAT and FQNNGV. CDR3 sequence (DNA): TGTGCCAGCAGCTCCCGGGCGGGGGGCACAGATACGCAGTATTTT. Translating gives CASSSRAGGTDTQYF.

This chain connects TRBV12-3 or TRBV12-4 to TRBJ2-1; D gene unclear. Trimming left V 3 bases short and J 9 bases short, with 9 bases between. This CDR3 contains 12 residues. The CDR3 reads CASSFSVGEQFF. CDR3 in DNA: TGTGCCAGCAGTTTCAGCGTAGGTGAGCAGTTCTTC.

CDR3 sequence (DNA): TGCAGTGCTAGGACTAGGGAGGCTGAAGAGACTGGAAACACCATATATTTT. Amino acids: CSARTREAEETGNTIYF. This chain uses TRBV20-1 with TRBJ1-3; D not resolved. The germline V gene encodes CDR1 DFQATT and CDR2 SNEGSKA (reference sequence). The CDR3 totals 17 residues. The V end was cut by 3 bases, the J end by 2 bases, with 20 bases between.

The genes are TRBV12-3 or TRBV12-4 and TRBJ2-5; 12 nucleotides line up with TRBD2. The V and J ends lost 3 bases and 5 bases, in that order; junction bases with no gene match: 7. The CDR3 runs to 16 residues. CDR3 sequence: CASSFGTSGFPETQYF. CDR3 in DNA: TGTGCCAGCAGTTTTGGGACTAGCGGGTTTCCGGAGACCCAGTACTTC.

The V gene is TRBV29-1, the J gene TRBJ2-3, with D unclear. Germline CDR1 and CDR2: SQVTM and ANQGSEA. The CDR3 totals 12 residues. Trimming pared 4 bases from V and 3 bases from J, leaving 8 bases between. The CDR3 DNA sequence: TGCAGCGTTGGGGCGAGTACAGATACGCAGTATTTT. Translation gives CSVGASTDTQYF.